A selection of T cell receptor beta chains follows, all from one sample in a study of blood T cell repertoires in COVID-19. Generated by immunoSEQ multiplex PCR, the TCRdb table keeps only in-frame clones and is missing some. The data hold under 100,000 clones, with around 84% observed a single time. The material sequenced was peripheral blood. The source is a middle-aged man with acute or convalescent COVID-19. Each CDR3 is given with its conserved first and last residue. The order of the fields is D gene, clone size, J gene, V gene, CDR3 protein, CDR3 DNA. D genes are given only for firm matches. Part of the rows lack a size; the others show once, few, many or a class for expanded clones.

D gene: TRBD1; clone size: -; J gene: TRBJ1-1; V gene: TRBV10-3; CDR3 protein: CAISDTWGQKNTEAFF; CDR3 DNA: TGTGCCATCAGTGACACTTGGGGACAGAAGAACACTGAAGCTTTCTTT
D gene: -; clone size: -; J gene: TRBJ1-1; V gene: TRBV30; CDR3 protein: CAWSVNGGQNTEAFF; CDR3 DNA: TGTGCCTGGAGTGTTAATGGGGGACAGAACACTGAAGCTTTCTTT
D gene: -; clone size: -; J gene: TRBJ2-1; V gene: TRBV7-2; CDR3 protein: CASSFRDTPTYNEQFF; CDR3 DNA: TGTGCCAGCAGCTTCCGGGACACCCCGACCTACAATGAGCAGTTCTTC
D gene: -; clone size: -; J gene: TRBJ1-5; V gene: TRBV5-6; CDR3 protein: CASSLRTGGPHQPQHF; CDR3 DNA: TGTGCCAGCAGCTTGCGCACGGGGGGGCCGCATCAGCCCCAGCATTTT
D gene: -; clone size: -; J gene: TRBJ2-5; V gene: TRBV2; CDR3 protein: CASSRGNQETQYF; CDR3 DNA: TGTGCCAGCAGCAGGGGAAACCAAGAGACCCAGTACTTC
D gene: -; clone size: -; J gene: TRBJ1-2; V gene: TRBV6-5; CDR3 protein: CASSRTESYGYTF; CDR3 DNA: TGTGCCAGCAGTCGGACAGAATCCTATGGCTACACCTTC
D gene: -; clone size: -; J gene: TRBJ2-7; V gene: TRBV5-1; CDR3 protein: CASSPEGSGRDEQYF; CDR3 DNA: TGCGCCAGCAGCCCGGAAGGCAGCGGTAGGGATGAGCAGTACTTC
D gene: -; clone size: few; J gene: TRBJ1-1; V gene: TRBV18; CDR3 protein: CASSPLLVDMNTEAFF; CDR3 DNA: TGTGCCAGCTCACCGCTTCTTGTAGACATGAACACTGAAGCTTTCTTT
D gene: TRBD1; clone size: -; J gene: TRBJ1-6; V gene: TRBV15; CDR3 protein: CATSREAGGNSPLHF; CDR3 DNA: TGTGCCACCAGCAGAGAGGCAGGGGGGAATTCACCCCTCCACTTT
D gene: -; clone size: -; J gene: TRBJ1-1; V gene: TRBV7-9; CDR3 protein: CASSPPLSTEAFF; CDR3 DNA: TGTGCCAGCAGCCCCCCTTTGTCCACTGAAGCTTTCTTT
D gene: TRBD1; clone size: -; J gene: TRBJ1-4; V gene: TRBV12-3/TRBV12-4; CDR3 protein: CASSSGGWEKLFF; CDR3 DNA: TGTGCCAGCAGTTCAGGGGGTTGGGAAAAACTGTTTTTT
D gene: TRBD2; clone size: once; J gene: TRBJ2-5; V gene: TRBV5-1; CDR3 protein: CASSASGGPGETQYF; CDR3 DNA: TGCGCCAGCAGCGCTAGCGGGGGGCCAGGGGAGACCCAGTACTTC
D gene: -; clone size: once; J gene: TRBJ2-5; V gene: TRBV12-3/TRBV12-4; CDR3 protein: CASSLGAYETQYF; CDR3 DNA: TGTGCCAGCAGTTTAGGGGCTTATGAGACCCAGTACTTC
D gene: -; clone size: -; J gene: TRBJ2-7; V gene: TRBV15; CDR3 protein: CATSRDGVSYEQYF; CDR3 DNA: TGTGCCACCAGCAGAGATGGTGTCAGCTACGAGCAGTACTTC
D gene: TRBD1; clone size: -; J gene: TRBJ2-1; V gene: TRBV27; CDR3 protein: CASNKGAVYNEQFF; CDR3 DNA: TGTGCCAGCAACAAGGGGGCGGTTTACAATGAGCAGTTCTTC
D gene: -; clone size: few; J gene: TRBJ2-7; V gene: TRBV4-1; CDR3 protein: CASSQAATATYEQYF; CDR3 DNA: TGCGCCAGCAGCCAGGCAGCGACTGCTACCTACGAGCAGTACTTC
D gene: TRBD2; clone size: -; J gene: TRBJ2-3; V gene: TRBV5-6; CDR3 protein: CASSLGETRLAGRYTQYF; CDR3 DNA: TGTGCCAGCAGCTTAGGGGAAACCAGACTAGCGGGAAGATATACGCAGTATTTT
D gene: TRBD2; clone size: -; J gene: TRBJ2-3; V gene: TRBV10-2; CDR3 protein: CASTRGGGADTQYF; CDR3 DNA: TGCGCCAGCACCCGGGGGGGAGGTGCAGATACGCAGTATTTT
D gene: -; clone size: -; J gene: TRBJ1-6; V gene: TRBV3-1/TRBV3-2; CDR3 protein: CASSPRTGINSPLHF; CDR3 DNA: TGTGCCAGCAGCCCAAGGACTGGAATTAATTCACCCCTCCACTTT
D gene: -; clone size: -; J gene: TRBJ1-3; V gene: TRBV7-2; CDR3 protein: CASSLGPLRSGNTIYF; CDR3 DNA: TGTGCCAGCAGCTTAGGTCCTTTACGTAGTGGAAACACCATATATTTT
D gene: -; clone size: -; J gene: TRBJ1-5; V gene: TRBV19; CDR3 protein: CATSGHFYSNQPQHF; CDR3 DNA: TGTGCCACTTCGGGACATTTCTATAGCAATCAGCCCCAGCATTTT
D gene: TRBD1; clone size: -; J gene: TRBJ1-1; V gene: TRBV19; CDR3 protein: CASKPTGENTEAFF; CDR3 DNA: TGTGCCAGTAAGCCGACAGGGGAGAACACTGAAGCTTTCTTT
D gene: -; clone size: few; J gene: TRBJ1-1; V gene: TRBV3-1/TRBV3-2; CDR3 protein: CASSQGDWGPAFF; CDR3 DNA: TGTGCCAGCAGCCAAGGGGACTGGGGACCAGCTTTCTTT
D gene: -; clone size: -; J gene: TRBJ2-5; V gene: TRBV7-6; CDR3 protein: CASSLWTVTIPETQYF; CDR3 DNA: TGTGCCAGCAGCCTTTGGACAGTAACCATCCCAGAGACCCAGTACTTC
D gene: -; clone size: -; J gene: TRBJ1-2; V gene: TRBV6-5; CDR3 protein: CASGTHGFYGYTF; CDR3 DNA: TGTGCAAGCGGGACTCATGGGTTCTATGGCTACACCTTC
D gene: TRBD1; clone size: -; J gene: TRBJ2-5; V gene: TRBV5-8; CDR3 protein: CASSARDRGDETQYF; CDR3 DNA: TGTGCCAGCAGCGCCCGGGACAGGGGTGACGAGACCCAGTACTTC
D gene: TRBD1; clone size: -; J gene: TRBJ1-2; V gene: TRBV5-1; CDR3 protein: CASSLDVQGAGGYTF; CDR3 DNA: TGCGCCAGCAGCTTGGACGTACAGGGGGCTGGTGGCTACACCTTC
D gene: TRBD2; clone size: -; J gene: TRBJ2-2; V gene: TRBV3-1/TRBV3-2; CDR3 protein: CASSQKRGVEAGELFF; CDR3 DNA: TGTGCCAGCAGCCAAAAGCGGGGGGTGGAAGCCGGGGAGCTGTTTTTT
D gene: TRBD1; clone size: few; J gene: TRBJ1-1; V gene: TRBV5-1; CDR3 protein: CASSRGQGNTEAFF; CDR3 DNA: TGCGCCAGCAGCAGAGGACAGGGGAACACTGAAGCTTTCTTT
D gene: TRBD1; clone size: -; J gene: TRBJ2-2; V gene: TRBV19; CDR3 protein: CATWDRDTGELFF; CDR3 DNA: TGTGCCACCTGGGACAGGGACACCGGGGAGCTGTTTTTT
D gene: -; clone size: -; J gene: TRBJ1-1; V gene: TRBV4-1; CDR3 protein: CASSQDGALMNTEAFF; CDR3 DNA: TGCGCCAGCAGCCAAGATGGGGCCCTAATGAACACTGAAGCTTTCTTT
D gene: TRBD2; clone size: -; J gene: TRBJ2-7; V gene: TRBV5-1; CDR3 protein: CASSLEGSGSSYEQYF; CDR3 DNA: TGCGCCAGCAGCTTGGAGGGTAGCGGGAGTTCCTACGAGCAGTACTTC
D gene: TRBD1; clone size: -; J gene: TRBJ2-1; V gene: TRBV6-5; CDR3 protein: CASSYSTQGAGEQFF; CDR3 DNA: TGTGCCAGCAGTTACTCGACTCAGGGGGCGGGTGAGCAGTTCTTC
D gene: -; clone size: once; J gene: TRBJ2-7; V gene: TRBV12-3/TRBV12-4; CDR3 protein: CASSRDLTSEQYF; CDR3 DNA: TGTGCCAGCAGCCGGGATCTCACCTCCGAGCAGTACTTC
D gene: -; clone size: -; J gene: TRBJ1-5; V gene: TRBV30; CDR3 protein: CAWSGRTGTGRNQPQHF; CDR3 DNA: TGTGCCTGGAGTGGGAGAACAGGCACTGGACGCAATCAGCCCCAGCATTTT
D gene: -; clone size: -; J gene: TRBJ1-2; V gene: TRBV5-1; CDR3 protein: CASSVGREYGYTF; CDR3 DNA: TGCGCCAGCAGCGTTGGACGGGAGTATGGCTACACCTTC
D gene: TRBD1; clone size: few; J gene: TRBJ2-6; V gene: TRBV7-2; CDR3 protein: CASSLGQGASSGANVLTF; CDR3 DNA: TGTGCCAGCAGCTTAGGACAGGGGGCTTCTTCTGGGGCCAACGTCCTGACTTTC
D gene: -; clone size: -; J gene: TRBJ1-1; V gene: TRBV9; CDR3 protein: CASSPRVNTEAFF; CDR3 DNA: TGTGCCAGCAGCCCCCGGGTTAACACTGAAGCTTTCTTT
D gene: TRBD1; clone size: -; J gene: TRBJ2-2; V gene: TRBV19; CDR3 protein: CASSRGQGTGELFF; CDR3 DNA: TGTGCCAGTAGTAGGGGACAGGGGACCGGGGAGCTGTTTTTT
D gene: TRBD1; clone size: -; J gene: TRBJ1-2; V gene: TRBV30; CDR3 protein: CAWSAGTGGNGYTF; CDR3 DNA: TGTGCCTGGAGTGCCGGGACAGGGGGCAATGGCTACACCTTC
D gene: TRBD1; clone size: -; J gene: TRBJ1-4; V gene: TRBV6-1; CDR3 protein: CASSAGQGGGNEKLFF; CDR3 DNA: TGTGCCAGCAGTGCGGGACAGGGAGGTGGTAATGAAAAACTGTTTTTT
D gene: TRBD1; clone size: -; J gene: TRBJ1-3; V gene: TRBV11-2; CDR3 protein: CASSQQGGRNTIYF; CDR3 DNA: TGTGCCAGCAGCCAACAGGGGGGGAGAAACACCATATATTTT
D gene: TRBD2; clone size: -; J gene: TRBJ2-1; V gene: TRBV5-1; CDR3 protein: CASSLGGRSYNEQFF; CDR3 DNA: TGCGCCAGCAGCTTAGGCGGGAGGTCCTACAATGAGCAGTTCTTC
D gene: TRBD2; clone size: -; J gene: TRBJ2-1; V gene: TRBV19; CDR3 protein: CASSIVLTSAGSFNEQFF; CDR3 DNA: TGTGCCAGTAGTATAGTGTTAACTAGCGCTGGCTCTTTCAATGAGCAGTTCTTC
D gene: TRBD2; clone size: -; J gene: TRBJ2-3; V gene: TRBV19; CDR3 protein: CASKTGLAGGRRTQYF; CDR3 DNA: TGTGCCAGCAAGACGGGACTAGCGGGAGGCCGGAGAACGCAGTATTTT
D gene: TRBD2; clone size: -; J gene: TRBJ2-7; V gene: TRBV7-9; CDR3 protein: CASSQALAGVSYEQYF; CDR3 DNA: TGTGCCAGCAGCCAAGCACTAGCGGGAGTCTCATACGAGCAGTACTTC
D gene: TRBD1; clone size: once; J gene: TRBJ2-2; V gene: TRBV13; CDR3 protein: CASSLGQGAGELFF; CDR3 DNA: TGTGCCAGCAGCTTAGGGCAGGGGGCCGGGGAGCTGTTTTTT
D gene: -; clone size: -; J gene: TRBJ1-1; V gene: TRBV14; CDR3 protein: CASSLTDPWVTEAFF; CDR3 DNA: TGTGCCAGCAGTTTGACAGACCCTTGGGTCACTGAAGCTTTCTTT
D gene: TRBD1; clone size: -; J gene: TRBJ1-3; V gene: TRBV30; CDR3 protein: CAWSARTGVTGNTIYF; CDR3 DNA: TGTGCCTGGAGTGCCAGGACAGGGGTGACTGGAAACACCATATATTTT
D gene: -; clone size: -; J gene: TRBJ1-5; V gene: TRBV29-1; CDR3 protein: CSVHPRQAERVKPQHF; CDR3 DNA: TGCAGCGTTCATCCCAGACAGGCGGAAAGAGTGAAGCCCCAGCATTTT
D gene: -; clone size: -; J gene: TRBJ1-5; V gene: TRBV29-1; CDR3 protein: CSVRLNSNQPQHF; CDR3 DNA: TGCAGCGTAAGACTCAATAGCAATCAGCCCCAGCATTTT
D gene: TRBD1; clone size: -; J gene: TRBJ1-6; V gene: TRBV27; CDR3 protein: CASSLRDRESSQFSPLHF; CDR3 DNA: TGTGCCAGCAGCCTCCGGGACAGGGAATCCAGTCAATTTTCACCCCTCCACTTT
D gene: -; clone size: -; J gene: TRBJ2-1; V gene: TRBV5-1; CDR3 protein: CASSLGGGPENEQFF; CDR3 DNA: TGCGCCAGCAGCTTAGGGGGGGGCCCCGAGAATGAGCAGTTCTTC
D gene: TRBD2; clone size: -; J gene: TRBJ2-1; V gene: TRBV2; CDR3 protein: CASLIAGGLNEQFF; CDR3 DNA: TGTGCCAGCCTTATAGCGGGAGGGCTGAATGAGCAGTTCTTC
D gene: TRBD1; clone size: few; J gene: TRBJ1-5; V gene: TRBV3-1/TRBV3-2; CDR3 protein: CASSQGTGFGDPQHF; CDR3 DNA: TGTGCCAGCAGCCAAGGGACAGGGTTCGGGGATCCCCAGCATTTT
D gene: -; clone size: -; J gene: TRBJ1-5; V gene: TRBV29-1; CDR3 protein: CSVGQGNQPQHF; CDR3 DNA: TGCAGCGTTGGCCAGGGCAATCAGCCCCAGCATTTT
D gene: TRBD1; clone size: -; J gene: TRBJ2-2; V gene: TRBV29-1; CDR3 protein: CSAQRGQVTGELFF; CDR3 DNA: TGCAGCGCCCAACGGGGACAGGTGACCGGGGAGCTGTTTTTT
D gene: TRBD2; clone size: -; J gene: TRBJ2-2; V gene: TRBV2; CDR3 protein: CASSEAPGLAGAGELFF; CDR3 DNA: TGTGCCAGCAGTGAAGCACCGGGACTAGCGGGAGCCGGGGAGCTGTTTTTT
D gene: -; clone size: -; J gene: TRBJ2-7; V gene: TRBV13; CDR3 protein: CASSPPQGKTYEQYF; CDR3 DNA: TGTGCCAGCAGCCCACCCCAGGGGAAAACCTACGAGCAGTACTTC
D gene: -; clone size: -; J gene: TRBJ1-4; V gene: TRBV2; CDR3 protein: CASSDYKSSNEKLFF; CDR3 DNA: TGTGCCAGCAGTGACTATAAAAGTTCTAATGAAAAACTGTTTTTT